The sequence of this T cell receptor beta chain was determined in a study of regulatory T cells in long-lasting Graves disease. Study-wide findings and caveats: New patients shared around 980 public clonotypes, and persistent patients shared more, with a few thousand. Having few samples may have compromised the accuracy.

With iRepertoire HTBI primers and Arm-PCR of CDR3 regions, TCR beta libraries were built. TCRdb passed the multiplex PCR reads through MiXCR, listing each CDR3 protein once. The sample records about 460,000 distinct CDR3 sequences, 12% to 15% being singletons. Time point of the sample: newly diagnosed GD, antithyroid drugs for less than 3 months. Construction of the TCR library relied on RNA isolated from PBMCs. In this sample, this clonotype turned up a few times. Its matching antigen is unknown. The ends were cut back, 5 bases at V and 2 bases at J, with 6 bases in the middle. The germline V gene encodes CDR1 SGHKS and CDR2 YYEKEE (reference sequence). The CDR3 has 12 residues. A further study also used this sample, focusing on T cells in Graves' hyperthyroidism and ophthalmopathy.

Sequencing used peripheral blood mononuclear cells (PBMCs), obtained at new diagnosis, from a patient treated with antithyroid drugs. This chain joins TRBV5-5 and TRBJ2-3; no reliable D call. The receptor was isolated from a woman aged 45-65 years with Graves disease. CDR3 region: CASSQNTDTQYF. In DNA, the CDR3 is TGTGCCAGCAGTCAGAACACAGATACGCAGTATTTT.